This T cell receptor beta chain was sequenced in a study of Ad26.COV2.S vaccination and SARS-CoV-2 variants. Some clones are missing from TCRdb's copy, which holds only in-frame ones; the method was immunoSEQ multiplex PCR. The sample carries about 390,000 clones, 70% to 90% recorded once. The treatment was: over 15 received Ad26.COV2.S at low or high dose, single or two shots; a few received placebo; per-sample allocation not given. Repertoires come from day 63 after the first vaccine or placebo injection. The CDR3 runs 16 residues. Looked up from germline, CDR1 is MNHEY and CDR2 is SVGAGI. The V end was cut by 0 bases, the J end by 0 bases, with 11 bases between.

This specimen consisted of peripheral blood, obtained in a trial of Ad26.COV2.S vaccine versus placebo. This sequence was found in a person between 18 and 65 years old who received the Ad26.COV2.S COVID-19 vaccine or a placebo. The chain has TRBV6-5 and TRBJ1-1; D gene ambiguous. The CDR3 region is CASSYSPQNMNTEAFF. The DNA of the CDR3 is TGTGCCAGCAGTTACTCTCCACAGAACATGAACACTGAAGCTTTCTTT.